A selection of T cell receptor beta chains follows, all from one sample in a study of shared clonotypes between healthy human individuals. Produced via immunoSEQ multiplex PCR; TCRdb's table is partial and in-frame only. Found here are about 2.1 million clones, about 93% of them singletons; the top ten hold around 1.7%. The source material was naive CD8+ T cells from PBMCs. The source is a man aged 18 to 29 in good health. Some clones in this sample may be carry-over from other donors' samples. CDR3s include the opening cysteine and the closing phenylalanine or tryptophan. A D gene is named only where the DNA matches it firmly. For some rows the clone size is stated as once, few or many, or as a class when expanded; others skip it.

d_call: TRBD1; v_call: TRBV2; j_call: TRBJ1-2; clone_size: .; cdr3_nt: TGTGCCAGCAGACACCGGGACAGAGCATTTAACTATGGCTACACCTTC; cdr3_aa: CASRHRDRAFNYGYTF
d_call: TRBD2; v_call: TRBV27; j_call: TRBJ2-1; clone_size: .; cdr3_nt: TGTGCCAGCAGTTTTGGGACTAGCGGTTACAATGAGCAGTTCTTC; cdr3_aa: CASSFGTSGYNEQFF
d_call: TRBD1; v_call: TRBV15; j_call: TRBJ2-3; clone_size: .; cdr3_nt: TGTGCCACCAGCAGTGGGACAGGGGGAGATACGCAGTATTTT; cdr3_aa: CATSSGTGGDTQYF
d_call: .; v_call: TRBV6-4; j_call: TRBJ2-2; clone_size: .; cdr3_nt: TGTGCCAGCAGTGAAGAAGGGGGGTGGCAGAACACCGGGGAGCTGTTTTTT; cdr3_aa: CASSEEGGWQNTGELFF
d_call: TRBD2; v_call: TRBV27; j_call: TRBJ2-7; clone_size: .; cdr3_nt: TGTGCCAGCAGTCCCTCTCGGCGAGCGGGAATTGCCTACGAGCAGTACTTC; cdr3_aa: CASSPSRRAGIAYEQYF
d_call: .; v_call: TRBV19; j_call: TRBJ1-3; clone_size: .; cdr3_nt: TGTGCCAGTAGCCAATTAAACTCTGGAAACACCATATATTTT; cdr3_aa: CASSQLNSGNTIYF
d_call: TRBD2; v_call: TRBV4-3; j_call: TRBJ2-5; clone_size: .; cdr3_nt: TGCGCCAGCAGCGTCCACACACTAGCGGAACAAGAGACCCAGTACTTC; cdr3_aa: CASSVHTLAEQETQYF
d_call: .; v_call: TRBV11-2; j_call: TRBJ1-4; clone_size: once; cdr3_nt: TGTGCCAGCAGCCCTTCCCACCGCCCCAATGAAAAACTGTTTTTT; cdr3_aa: CASSPSHRPNEKLFF
d_call: .; v_call: TRBV19; j_call: TRBJ2-7; clone_size: .; cdr3_nt: TGTGCCAGTAGTATAGCGCTTGGACGGGAGAAGTACTTC; cdr3_aa: CASSIALGREKYF
d_call: TRBD1; v_call: TRBV7-9; j_call: TRBJ2-5; clone_size: few; cdr3_nt: TGTGCCAGCAGCTTGGGACAGCAAGAGACCCAGTACTTC; cdr3_aa: CASSLGQQETQYF
d_call: TRBD1; v_call: TRBV4-1; j_call: TRBJ1-5; clone_size: .; cdr3_nt: TGCGCCAGCAGCCAAGACCCGGGACAGGGAGATCAGCCCCAGCATTTT; cdr3_aa: CASSQDPGQGDQPQHF
d_call: .; v_call: TRBV4-3; j_call: TRBJ1-2; clone_size: .; cdr3_nt: TGCGCCAGCAGCCAAGATAGATCAACCGGGCAGACTTTTGGCTACACCTTC; cdr3_aa: CASSQDRSTGQTFGYTF
d_call: TRBD2; v_call: TRBV28; j_call: TRBJ2-3; clone_size: .; cdr3_nt: TGTGCCAGCAGTTTGACTAGCGGGAGGCTCGGGGATACGCAGTATTTT; cdr3_aa: CASSLTSGRLGDTQYF
d_call: .; v_call: TRBV28; j_call: TRBJ2-1; clone_size: .; cdr3_nt: TGTGCCAGCAGTTTAGTGACGGGTTCCTACAATGAGCAGTTCTTC; cdr3_aa: CASSLVTGSYNEQFF
d_call: TRBD2; v_call: TRBV5-4; j_call: TRBJ2-5; clone_size: once; cdr3_nt: TGTGCCAGCAGAAACGGGGGGGGAACGAAAGAGACCCAGTACTTC; cdr3_aa: CASRNGGGTKETQYF
d_call: TRBD2; v_call: TRBV4-1; j_call: TRBJ2-2; clone_size: .; cdr3_nt: TGCGCCAGCAGCAAGGGGACTAGCGGGAACACCGGGGAGCTGTTTTTT; cdr3_aa: CASSKGTSGNTGELFF
d_call: .; v_call: TRBV7-9; j_call: TRBJ2-7; clone_size: once; cdr3_nt: TGTGCCAGCAGCTTGGTTGTAGATCACGTCGGGCAGTACTTC; cdr3_aa: CASSLVVDHVGQYF
d_call: .; v_call: TRBV27; j_call: TRBJ2-7; clone_size: .; cdr3_nt: TGTGCCAGCAGTTTAAGGACGGGATACGAGCAGTACTTC; cdr3_aa: CASSLRTGYEQYF
d_call: .; v_call: TRBV7-2; j_call: TRBJ2-7; clone_size: .; cdr3_nt: TGTGCCAGCAGCAACAGGGCGGGCCTGTACGAGCAGTACTTC; cdr3_aa: CASSNRAGLYEQYF
d_call: TRBD1; v_call: TRBV27; j_call: TRBJ1-2; clone_size: .; cdr3_nt: TGTGCCAGCAGCGGGACAGGGAACTATGGCTACACCTTC; cdr3_aa: CASSGTGNYGYTF
d_call: TRBD1; v_call: TRBV18; j_call: TRBJ2-1; clone_size: .; cdr3_nt: TGTGCCAGCTCCCTCCGGGACAGCCTAGACAATGAGCAGTTCTTC; cdr3_aa: CASSLRDSLDNEQFF
d_call: TRBD2; v_call: TRBV9; j_call: TRBJ2-1; clone_size: .; cdr3_nt: TGTGCCAGCAGCGAACCCGCGGGAGTCTGGAATGAGCAGTTCTTC; cdr3_aa: CASSEPAGVWNEQFF
d_call: TRBD2; v_call: TRBV11-2; j_call: TRBJ2-1; clone_size: .; cdr3_nt: TGTGCCACGCGGGGGCAGACTAGCGGGATATACAATGAGCAGTTCTTC; cdr3_aa: CATRGQTSGIYNEQFF